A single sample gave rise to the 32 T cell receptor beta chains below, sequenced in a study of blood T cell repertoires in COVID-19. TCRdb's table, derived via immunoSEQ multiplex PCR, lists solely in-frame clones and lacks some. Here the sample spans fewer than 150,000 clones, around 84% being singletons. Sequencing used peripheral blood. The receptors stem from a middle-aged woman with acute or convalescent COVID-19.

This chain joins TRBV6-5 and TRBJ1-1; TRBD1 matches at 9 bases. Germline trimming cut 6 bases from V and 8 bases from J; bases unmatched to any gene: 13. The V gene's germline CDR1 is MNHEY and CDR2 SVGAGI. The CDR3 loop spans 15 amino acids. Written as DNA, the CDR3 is TGTGCCAGCAGACCGCAAGGTAAACAGGGGGCAGAAGCTTTCTTT. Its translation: CASRPQGKQGAEAFF.

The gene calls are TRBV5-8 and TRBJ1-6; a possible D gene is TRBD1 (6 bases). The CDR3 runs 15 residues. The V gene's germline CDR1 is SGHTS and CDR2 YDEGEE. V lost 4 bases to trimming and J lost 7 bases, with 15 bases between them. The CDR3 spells CASSPQGWFNSPLHF. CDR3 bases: TGTGCCAGCAGCCCACAGGGTTGGTTCAATTCACCCCTCCACTTT.

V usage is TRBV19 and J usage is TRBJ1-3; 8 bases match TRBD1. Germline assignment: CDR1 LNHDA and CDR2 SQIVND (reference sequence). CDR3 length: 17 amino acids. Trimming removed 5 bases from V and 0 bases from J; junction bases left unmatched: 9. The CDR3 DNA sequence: TGTGCCAGTAGTCCCACGGACAGGGTGCCCTCTGGAAACACCATATATTTT. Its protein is CASSPTDRVPSGNTIYF.

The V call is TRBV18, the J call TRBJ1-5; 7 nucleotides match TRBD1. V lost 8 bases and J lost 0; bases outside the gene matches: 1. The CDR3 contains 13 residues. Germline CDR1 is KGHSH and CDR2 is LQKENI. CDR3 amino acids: CASTGDSNQPQHF. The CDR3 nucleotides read TGTGCCAGCACAGGGGATAGCAATCAGCCCCAGCATTTT.

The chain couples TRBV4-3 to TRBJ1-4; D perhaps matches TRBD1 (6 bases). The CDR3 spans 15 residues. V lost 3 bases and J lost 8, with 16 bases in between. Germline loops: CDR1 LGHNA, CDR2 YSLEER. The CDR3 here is CASSHHGGAGEKLFF. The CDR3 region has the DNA TGCGCCAGCAGCCATCACGGGGGGGCCGGGGAAAAACTGTTTTTT.

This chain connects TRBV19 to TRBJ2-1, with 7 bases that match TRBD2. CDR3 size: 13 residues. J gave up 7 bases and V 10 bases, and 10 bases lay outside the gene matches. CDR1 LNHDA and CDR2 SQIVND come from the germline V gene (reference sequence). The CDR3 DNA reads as TGTGCCACTTCTGGACTAGGGTCAAATGAGCAGTTCTTC. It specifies CATSGLGSNEQFF.

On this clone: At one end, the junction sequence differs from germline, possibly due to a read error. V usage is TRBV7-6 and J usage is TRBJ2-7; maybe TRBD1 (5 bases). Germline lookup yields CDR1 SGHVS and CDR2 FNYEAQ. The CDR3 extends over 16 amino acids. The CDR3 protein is CASSSGHKQGSSEQYF. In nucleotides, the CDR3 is TGTGCCAGCAGCTCCGGACACAAGCAGGGCTCCTCCGAGCAGTACTTC.

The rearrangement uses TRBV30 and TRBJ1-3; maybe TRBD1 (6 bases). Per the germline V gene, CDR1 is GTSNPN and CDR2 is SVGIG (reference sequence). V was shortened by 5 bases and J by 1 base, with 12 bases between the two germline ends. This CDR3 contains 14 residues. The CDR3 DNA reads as TGTGCCTGGGAAAAAGGGGGATCTGGAAACACCATATATTTT. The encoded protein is CAWEKGGSGNTIYF.

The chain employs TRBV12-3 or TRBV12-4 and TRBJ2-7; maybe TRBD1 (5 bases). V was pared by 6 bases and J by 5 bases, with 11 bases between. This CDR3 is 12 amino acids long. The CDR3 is CASSRTQDEQYF. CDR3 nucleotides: TGTGCCAGCAGCCGGACACAAGACGAGCAGTACTTC.

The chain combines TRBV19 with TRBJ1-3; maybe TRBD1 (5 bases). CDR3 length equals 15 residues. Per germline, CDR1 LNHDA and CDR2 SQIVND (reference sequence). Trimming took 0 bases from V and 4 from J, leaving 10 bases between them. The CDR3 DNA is TGTGCCAGTAGTATAGATGGGGCTCGAGGAAACACCATATATTTT. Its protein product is CASSIDGARGNTIYF.

The CDR3 here is CASSLLLQINEQFF. For the CDR3, the DNA is TGTGCCAGCAGCCTACTCTTACAGATTAATGAGCAGTTCTTC. V is TRBV6-6 and J is TRBJ2-1; no definite D call. V was cut by 6 bases and J by 7 bases, with 16 bases left in between. The CDR3 extends over 14 amino acids. Germline assignment: CDR1 MNHNY and CDR2 SVGAGI (reference sequence).

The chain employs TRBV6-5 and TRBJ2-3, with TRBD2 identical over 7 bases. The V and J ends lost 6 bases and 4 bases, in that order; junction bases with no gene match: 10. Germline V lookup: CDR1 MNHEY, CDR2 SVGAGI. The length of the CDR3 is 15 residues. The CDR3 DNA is TGTGCCAGCAGGAATCTGGTGGGGAGGGCAGATACGCAGTATTTT. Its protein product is CASRNLVGRADTQYF.

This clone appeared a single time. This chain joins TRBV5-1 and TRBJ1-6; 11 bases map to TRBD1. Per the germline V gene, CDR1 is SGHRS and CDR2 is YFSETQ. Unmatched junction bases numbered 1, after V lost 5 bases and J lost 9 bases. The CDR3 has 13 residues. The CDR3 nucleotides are TGCGCCAGCAGGGGACAGGGGGGTTCACCCCTCCACTTT. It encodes CASRGQGGSPLHF.

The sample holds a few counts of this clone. The CDR3 DNA reads as TGCGCCAGCAGCCGGGGGACTAGCGGGGGTTATGAGCAGTTCTTC. Translating gives CASSRGTSGGYEQFF. V gene TRBV4-1 combines with J gene TRBJ2-1, with 14 bases matching TRBD2. From germline, CDR1 is MGHRA and CDR2 YSYEKL. V dropped 4 bases and J dropped 8; count of bases not matched to a gene: 4. This CDR3 contains 15 residues.

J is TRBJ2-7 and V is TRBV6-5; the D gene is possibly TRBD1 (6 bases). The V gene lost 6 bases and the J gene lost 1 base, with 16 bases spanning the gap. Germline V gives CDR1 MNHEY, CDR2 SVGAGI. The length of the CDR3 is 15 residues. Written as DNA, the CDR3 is TGTGCCAGCAGGGGGGCCGGGACGGGTTCCTACGAGCAGTACTTC. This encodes CASRGAGTGSYEQYF.

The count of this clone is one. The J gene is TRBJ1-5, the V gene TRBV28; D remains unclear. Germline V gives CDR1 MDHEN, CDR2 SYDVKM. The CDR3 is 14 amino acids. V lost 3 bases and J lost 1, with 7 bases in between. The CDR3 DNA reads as TGTGCCAGCAGTTTGAGTCTAAGCAATCAGCCCCAGCATTTT. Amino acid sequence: CASSLSLSNQPQHF.

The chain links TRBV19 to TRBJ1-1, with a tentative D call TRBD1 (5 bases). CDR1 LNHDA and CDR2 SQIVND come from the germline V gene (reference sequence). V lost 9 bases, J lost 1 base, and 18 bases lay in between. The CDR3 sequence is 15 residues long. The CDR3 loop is CASINRQKGNTEAFF. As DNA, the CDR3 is TGTGCCAGCATAAATCGACAGAAGGGGAACACTGAAGCTTTCTTT.

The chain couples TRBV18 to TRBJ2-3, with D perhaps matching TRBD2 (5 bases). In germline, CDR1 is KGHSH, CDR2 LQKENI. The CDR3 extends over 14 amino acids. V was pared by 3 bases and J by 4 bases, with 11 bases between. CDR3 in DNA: TGTGCCAGCTCACCTACCCCGGAGGCAGATACGCAGTATTTT. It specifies CASSPTPEADTQYF. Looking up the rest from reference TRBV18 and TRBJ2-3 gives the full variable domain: NAGVMQNPRHLVRRRGQEARLRCSPMKGHSHVYWYRQLPEEGLKFMVYLQKENIIDESGMPKERFSAEFPKEGPSILRIQQVVRGDSAAYFCASSPTPEADTQYFGPGTRLTVL.

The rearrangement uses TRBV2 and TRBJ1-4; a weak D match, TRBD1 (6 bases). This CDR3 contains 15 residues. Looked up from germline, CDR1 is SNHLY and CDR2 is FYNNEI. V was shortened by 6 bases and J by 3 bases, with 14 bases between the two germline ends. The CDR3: CASRGNRAANEKLFF. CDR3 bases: TGTGCCAGCAGGGGTAACAGGGCCGCTAATGAAAAACTGTTTTTT.

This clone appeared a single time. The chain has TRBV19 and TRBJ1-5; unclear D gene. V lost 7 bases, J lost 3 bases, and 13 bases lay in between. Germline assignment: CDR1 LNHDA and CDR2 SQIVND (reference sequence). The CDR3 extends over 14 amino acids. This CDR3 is CASTAAAFNQPQHF. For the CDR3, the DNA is TGTGCCAGTACCGCGGCGGCTTTCAATCAGCCCCAGCATTTT.

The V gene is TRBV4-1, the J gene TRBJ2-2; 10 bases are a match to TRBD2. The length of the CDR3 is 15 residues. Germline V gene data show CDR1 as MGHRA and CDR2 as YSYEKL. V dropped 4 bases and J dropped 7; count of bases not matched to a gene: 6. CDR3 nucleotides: TGCGCCAGCAGCCGAGCGGGGGGGCGAAACGGGGAGCTGTTTTTT. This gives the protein CASSRAGGRNGELFF.

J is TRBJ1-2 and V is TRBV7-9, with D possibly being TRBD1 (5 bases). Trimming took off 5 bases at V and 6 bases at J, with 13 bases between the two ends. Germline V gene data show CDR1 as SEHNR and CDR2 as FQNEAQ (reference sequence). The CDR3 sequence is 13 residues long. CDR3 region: CASSLRVDDGYTF. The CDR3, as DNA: TGTGCCAGCAGCCTCAGGGTTGATGATGGCTACACCTTC.

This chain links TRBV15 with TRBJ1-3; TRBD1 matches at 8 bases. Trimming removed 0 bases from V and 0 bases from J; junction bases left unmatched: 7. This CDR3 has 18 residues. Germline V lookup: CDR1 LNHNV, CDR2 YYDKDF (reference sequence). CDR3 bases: TGTGCCACCAGCAGAGATCCCGGACAGGGTCCCTCTGGAAACACCATATATTTT. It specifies CATSRDPGQGPSGNTIYF.

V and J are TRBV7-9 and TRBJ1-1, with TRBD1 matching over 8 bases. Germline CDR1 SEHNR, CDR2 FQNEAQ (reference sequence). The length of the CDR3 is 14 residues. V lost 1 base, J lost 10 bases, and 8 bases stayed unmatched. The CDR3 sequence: CASSLGTGKFAAFF. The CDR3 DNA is TGTGCCAGCAGCTTAGGGACAGGGAAGTTTGCAGCTTTCTTT.

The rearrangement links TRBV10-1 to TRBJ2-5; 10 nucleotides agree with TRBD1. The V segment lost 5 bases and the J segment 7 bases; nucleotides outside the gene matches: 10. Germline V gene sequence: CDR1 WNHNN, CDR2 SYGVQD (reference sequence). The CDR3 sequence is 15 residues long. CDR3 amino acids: CASSTGTGVGGTQYF. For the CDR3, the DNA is TGCGCCAGCAGTACCGGGACAGGGGTTGGCGGGACCCAGTACTTC.

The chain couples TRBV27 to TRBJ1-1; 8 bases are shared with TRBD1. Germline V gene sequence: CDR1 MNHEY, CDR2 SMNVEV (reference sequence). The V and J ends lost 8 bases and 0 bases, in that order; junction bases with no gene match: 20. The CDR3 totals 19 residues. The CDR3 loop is CASRSYKSGGRLLNTEAFF. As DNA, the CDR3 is TGTGCCAGCCGAAGTTATAAATCAGGGGGCCGTCTATTGAACACTGAAGCTTTCTTT.

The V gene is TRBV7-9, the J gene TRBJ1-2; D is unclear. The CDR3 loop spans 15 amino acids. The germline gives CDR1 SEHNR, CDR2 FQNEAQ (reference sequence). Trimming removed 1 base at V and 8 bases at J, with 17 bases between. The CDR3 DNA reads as TGTGCCAGCAGCTTAGAGCTATCTCGAGGGTCCGGCTACACCTTC. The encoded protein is CASSLELSRGSGYTF.

The CDR3 loop is CAIQKQKSSYNEQFF. In DNA, the CDR3 is TGCGCCATCCAAAAACAGAAAAGCTCCTACAATGAGCAGTTCTTC. This chain uses TRBV10-1 with TRBJ2-1; no firm D call. The V gene's germline CDR1 is WNHNN and CDR2 SYGVQD (reference sequence). The CDR3 runs 15 residues. Trimming cost V 10 bases and J 0 bases, with 16 bases left between them.

CDR3 bases: TGTGCCAGCATGGGACAGGTTAATTCACCCCTCCACTTT. Encoded protein: CASMGQVNSPLHF. The chain recombines TRBV18 with TRBJ1-6; 8 bases align to TRBD1. V gave up 8 bases and J gave up 6 bases; unmatched junction bases: 3. CDR1 is KGHSH, CDR2 LQKENI, per germline. The CDR3 length is 13 residues.

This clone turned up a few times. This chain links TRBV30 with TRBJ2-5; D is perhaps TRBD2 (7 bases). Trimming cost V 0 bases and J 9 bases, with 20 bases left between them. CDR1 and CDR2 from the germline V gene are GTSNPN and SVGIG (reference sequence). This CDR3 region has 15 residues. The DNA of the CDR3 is TGTGCCTGGAGTGTACCCGGGGGGACACTCAGTTCCCAGTACTTC. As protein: CAWSVPGGTLSSQYF.

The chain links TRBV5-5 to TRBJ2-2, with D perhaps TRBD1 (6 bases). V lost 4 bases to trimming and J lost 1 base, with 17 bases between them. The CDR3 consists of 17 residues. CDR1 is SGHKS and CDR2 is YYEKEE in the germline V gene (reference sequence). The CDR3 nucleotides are TGTGCCAGCAGCCCAGGAGTCGGGACAAAGAACACCGGGGAGCTGTTTTTT. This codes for CASSPGVGTKNTGELFF. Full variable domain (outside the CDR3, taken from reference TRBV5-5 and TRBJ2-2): DAGVTQSPTHLIKTRGQQVTLRCSPISGHKSVSWYQQVLGQGPQFIFQYYEKEERGRGNFPDRFSARQFPNYSSELNVNALLLGDSALYLCASSPGVGTKNTGELFFGEGSRLTVL.

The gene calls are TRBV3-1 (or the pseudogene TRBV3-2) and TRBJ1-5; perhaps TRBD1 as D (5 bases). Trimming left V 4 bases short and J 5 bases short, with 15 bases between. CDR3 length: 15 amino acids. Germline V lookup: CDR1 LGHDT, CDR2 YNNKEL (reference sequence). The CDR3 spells CASSPLWGGDQPQHF. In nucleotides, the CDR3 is TGTGCCAGCAGCCCACTCTGGGGGGGGGATCAGCCCCAGCATTTT.